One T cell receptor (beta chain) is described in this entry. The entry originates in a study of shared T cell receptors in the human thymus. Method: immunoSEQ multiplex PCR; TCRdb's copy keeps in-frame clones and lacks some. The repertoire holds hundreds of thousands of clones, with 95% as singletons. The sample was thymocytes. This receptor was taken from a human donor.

This CDR3 is CASGSAFRNEQFF. The CDR3 DNA reads TGTGCCAGCGGATCCGCGTTCAGGAATGAGCAGTTCTTC. The chain combines TRBV6-6 with TRBJ2-1; D is unclear. This CDR3 spans 13 amino acids. V was cut by 8 bases and J by 7 bases, with 15 bases left in between. The V gene's germline CDR1 is MNHNY and CDR2 SVGAGI (reference sequence).